The 22 T cell receptor beta chains presented below share a single source sample, sequenced in a study of control samples from healthy donors and cancer patients. Repertoires were generated with immunoSEQ multiplex PCR, while TCRdb's copy carries only in-frame clones and drops some. In the table there are 150,000 to 200,000 clones, more than 85% of which are singletons. The specimen sequenced was blood. All receptors come from a woman aged 40 to 50 in good health.

This chain joins TRBV3-1 (or the pseudogene TRBV3-2) and TRBJ1-5; D not resolved. CDR1 LGHDT and CDR2 YNNKEL come from the germline V gene (reference sequence). The V gene lost 4 bases and the J gene lost 7 bases, with 11 bases spanning the gap. The length of the CDR3 is 13 residues. For the CDR3, the DNA is TGTGCCAGCAGCCGAGGGATGGAGCAGCCCCAGCATTTT. Its translation: CASSRGMEQPQHF.

The chain links TRBV6-1 to TRBJ1-4; 8 bases match TRBD1. Germline V gene data show CDR1 as MNHNS and CDR2 as SASEGT. The CDR3 consists of 18 residues. The V segment lost 1 base and the J segment 0 bases; nucleotides outside the gene matches: 7. CDR3 loop: CASSEEFRGLATNEKLFF. CDR3 in DNA: TGTGCCAGCAGTGAAGAGTTCAGGGGGCTGGCAACTAATGAAAAACTGTTTTTT.

This clone was seen just once. The rearrangement links TRBV19 to TRBJ1-2, with 8 bases matching TRBD1. The CDR3 covers 13 residues. Per germline, CDR1 LNHDA and CDR2 SQIVND (reference sequence). Trimming cost V 4 bases and J 6 bases; bases outside gene matches: 4. Here the CDR3 reads CASSRGQVDGYTF. CDR3 coding DNA: TGTGCCAGTAGTAGGGGACAGGTTGATGGCTACACCTTC.

J is TRBJ2-1 and V is TRBV5-1; a possible D gene is TRBD2 (5 bases). Trimming cost V 4 bases and J 8 bases, with 10 bases left between them. Germline CDR1 is SGHRS and CDR2 is YFSETQ. The CDR3 extends over 12 amino acids. CDR3 in DNA: TGCGCCAGCAGCCCCTTGAGGGATGAGCAGTTCTTC. Protein: CASSPLRDEQFF.

The chain couples TRBV18 to TRBJ2-3, with D possibly being TRBD2 (5 bases). This CDR3 is 16 amino acids long. With 6 bases removed from V and 5 bases from J, the gap between germline ends came to 21 bases. Germline CDR1 and CDR2: KGHSH and LQKENI. CDR3 DNA sequence: TGTGCCAGCTCCCCCGGGGATGTTATGGATCAAGATACGCAGTATTTT. Translated: CASSPGDVMDQDTQYF. Filled out from reference TRBV18 and TRBJ2-3, the complete variable domain reads NAGVMQNPRHLVRRRGQEARLRCSPMKGHSHVYWYRQLPEEGLKFMVYLQKENIIDESGMPKERFSAEFPKEGPSILRIQQVVRGDSAAYFCASSPGDVMDQDTQYFGPGTRLTVL.

The chain joins TRBV6-6 to TRBJ1-2; TRBD1 is a possible D gene (5 bases). The CDR3 has 12 amino acids. Germline CDR1 and CDR2: MNHNY and SVGAGI (reference sequence). Trimming left V 5 bases short and J 9 bases short, with 13 bases between. The CDR3 region has the DNA TGTGCCAGCAGTGGGAATGGGGGTAGCTACACCTTC. This codes for CASSGNGGSYTF.

V usage is TRBV11-2 and J usage is TRBJ1-3; no reliable D call. Trimming took off 5 bases at V and 1 base at J, with 6 bases between the two ends. CDR3 length equals 13 residues. CDR1 SGHAT and CDR2 FQNNGV come from the germline V gene. The CDR3 DNA reads TGTGCCAGCAGCGTCGGTTCTGGAAACACCATATATTTT. It yields the protein CASSVGSGNTIYF.

This chain uses TRBV5-1 with TRBJ1-2; D unclear. The V end was cut by 0 bases, the J end by 2 bases, with 11 bases between. The V gene's germline CDR1 is SGHRS and CDR2 YFSETQ. The CDR3 sequence is 15 residues long. As DNA, the CDR3 is TGCGCCAGCAGCTTGGGGGCGGACGGAAACTATGGCTACACCTTC. Translated: CASSLGADGNYGYTF. The full variable domain, with the rest looked up from reference TRBV5-1 and TRBJ1-2, is KAGVTQTPRYLIKTRGQQVTLSCSPISGHRSVSWYQQTPGQGLQFLFEYFSETQRNKGNFPGRFSGRQFSNSRSEMNVSTLELGDSALYLCASSLGADGNYGYTFGSGTRLTVV.

CDR3 protein: CASSGQGSSYNSPLHF. The CDR3 coding sequence is TGTGCCAGCAGTGGACAGGGGAGCTCCTATAATTCACCCCTCCACTTT. V is TRBV2 and J is TRBJ1-6; 8 bases fit TRBD1. The CDR3 spans 16 residues. Per the germline V gene, CDR1 is SNHLY and CDR2 is FYNNEI. V shed 4 bases and J 0 bases; nucleotides not matched to a gene: 2.

This chain connects TRBV27 to TRBJ2-3, with TRBD2 matching 8 bases. Germline CDR1 and CDR2: MNHEY and SMNVEV (reference sequence). V lost 4 bases and J lost 0; bases outside the gene matches: 6. This CDR3 has 16 amino acids. CDR3 DNA sequence: TGTGCCAGCAGTTCGGTAGCGGGGACGAGCACAGATACGCAGTATTTT. Amino acids: CASSSVAGTSTDTQYF.

J is TRBJ1-2 and V is TRBV12-5; perhaps TRBD1 as D (6 bases). The CDR3 runs to 14 residues. Trimming took 5 bases from V and 8 from J, leaving 18 bases between them. Germline V gene lookup returns CDR1 LGHNT and CDR2 FRNRAP. The CDR3 loop reads CASGPRDTLQGYTF. Written as DNA, the CDR3 is TGTGCTAGTGGTCCCCGGGACACGCTTCAAGGCTACACCTTC.

The chain carries TRBV12-3 or TRBV12-4 and TRBJ1-1; D remains unclear. Deletions cut 5 bases from V and 5 bases from J, with 9 bases between. This CDR3 spans 12 amino acids. The CDR3, as DNA: TGTGCCAGCAGTCGTGGGGTGACTGAAGCTTTCTTT. This sequence encodes CASSRGVTEAFF.

This chain connects TRBV7-2 to TRBJ2-1, with 13 bases matching TRBD2. Per the germline V gene, CDR1 is SGHTA and CDR2 is FQGNSA. The CDR3 spans 16 residues. Germline trimming cut 5 bases from V and 1 base from J; bases unmatched to any gene: 2. The CDR3 DNA sequence: TGTGCCAGCAGCCCGACTAGCGGGGGGTCCTACAATGAGCAGTTCTTC. Residues: CASSPTSGGSYNEQFF.

The chain has TRBV5-5 and TRBJ2-1; tentatively, D is TRBD1 or TRBD2 (5 bases each). In germline, CDR1 is SGHKS, CDR2 YYEKEE (reference sequence). V was trimmed by 0 bases and J by 7 bases, leaving 14 bases between them. This CDR3 contains 15 residues. In nucleotides, the CDR3 is TGTGCCAGCAGCTTGGTGGCAGGGACGTTTAATGAGCAGTTCTTC. As protein: CASSLVAGTFNEQFF.

This clone was detected only once. J is TRBJ1-4 and V is TRBV4-2; tentatively, D is TRBD1 (6 bases). The CDR3 consists of 15 residues. V gave up 0 bases and J gave up 6 bases, with 11 bases separating them. Germline loops: CDR1 LGHNA, CDR2 YNFKEQ. As DNA, the CDR3 is TGTGCCAGCAGCCAAGATCAGGGGCGGGATGAAAAACTGTTTTTT. Translating gives CASSQDQGRDEKLFF.

This clone has only a few counts. The gene calls are TRBV7-9 and TRBJ2-2; D is perhaps TRBD1 or TRBD2 (6 bases each). V was pared by 3 bases and J by 0 bases, with 8 bases between. Per germline, CDR1 SEHNR and CDR2 FQNEAQ (reference sequence). The CDR3 length is 15 residues. The CDR3 nucleotides are TGTGCCAGCAGCTTGGAGGGGGCGAACACCGGGGAGCTGTTTTTT. Translation gives CASSLEGANTGELFF.

This clone appeared a single time. J is TRBJ1-2 and V is TRBV7-9; no firm D call. The CDR3 totals 15 residues. Between the trimmed V and J ends, which lost 1 base and 0 bases, there was a span of 9 bases. Per the germline V gene, CDR1 is SEHNR and CDR2 is FQNEAQ (reference sequence). The chain's CDR3 is CASSLDTQANYGYTF. The CDR3 nucleotides are TGTGCCAGCAGCTTAGACACCCAAGCTAACTATGGCTACACCTTC.

The chain recombines TRBV24-1 with TRBJ2-1; 7 nucleotides line up with TRBD1. Germline loops: CDR1 KGHDR, CDR2 SFDVKD. This CDR3 is 15 amino acids long. The V and J ends lost 3 bases and 8 bases, in that order; junction bases with no gene match: 9. In nucleotides, the CDR3 is TGTGCCACCAGTGATCCCTTGGACAGGTTCGATGAGCAGTTCTTC. This translates into CATSDPLDRFDEQFF.

This clone was observed a handful of times. The chain uses TRBV5-1 and TRBJ2-5; D not certain. The V gene lost 0 bases and the J gene lost 2 bases, with 8 bases spanning the gap. Per germline, CDR1 SGHRS and CDR2 YFSETQ. This CDR3 contains 14 residues. The CDR3 reads CASSLGAVQETQYF. The CDR3 DNA is TGCGCCAGCAGCTTGGGAGCAGTACAAGAGACCCAGTACTTC. The variable domain in full, completed from reference TRBV5-1 and TRBJ2-5, reads KAGVTQTPRYLIKTRGQQVTLSCSPISGHRSVSWYQQTPGQGLQFLFEYFSETQRNKGNFPGRFSGRQFSNSRSEMNVSTLELGDSALYLCASSLGAVQETQYFGPGTRLLVL.

This clone has only one observation. DNA for the CDR3: TGTGCCAGTTCGGAGGAAAAACTGTTTTTT. As protein: CASSEEKLFF. The chain links TRBV2 to TRBJ1-4; D is unclear. The germline gives CDR1 SNHLY, CDR2 FYNNEI. The germline V and J ends were trimmed by 9 bases and 8 bases, with 7 bases remaining between them. This CDR3 comprises 10 residues.

This rearrangement joins TRBV7-9 to TRBJ2-7, with D perhaps matching TRBD2 (5 bases). The V end lost 7 bases, the J end lost 6 bases, and 19 bases lay between the germline ends. The CDR3 totals 14 residues. Germline values: CDR1 SEHNR, CDR2 FQNEAQ (reference sequence). The CDR3 here is CASISGAKGGEQYF. CDR3 DNA: TGTGCCAGCATAAGCGGAGCAAAGGGCGGCGAGCAGTACTTC.

This clone was picked up one time. This chain uses TRBV3-1 (or the pseudogene TRBV3-2) with TRBJ2-5; D is unclear. Looked up from germline, CDR1 is LGHDT and CDR2 is YNNKEL (reference sequence). The CDR3 loop spans 14 amino acids. The V end lost 0 bases, the J end lost 5 bases, and 10 bases lay between the germline ends. The chain's CDR3 is CASSQDWARETQYF. CDR3 sequence (DNA): TGTGCCAGCAGCCAAGATTGGGCTCGGGAGACCCAGTACTTC.